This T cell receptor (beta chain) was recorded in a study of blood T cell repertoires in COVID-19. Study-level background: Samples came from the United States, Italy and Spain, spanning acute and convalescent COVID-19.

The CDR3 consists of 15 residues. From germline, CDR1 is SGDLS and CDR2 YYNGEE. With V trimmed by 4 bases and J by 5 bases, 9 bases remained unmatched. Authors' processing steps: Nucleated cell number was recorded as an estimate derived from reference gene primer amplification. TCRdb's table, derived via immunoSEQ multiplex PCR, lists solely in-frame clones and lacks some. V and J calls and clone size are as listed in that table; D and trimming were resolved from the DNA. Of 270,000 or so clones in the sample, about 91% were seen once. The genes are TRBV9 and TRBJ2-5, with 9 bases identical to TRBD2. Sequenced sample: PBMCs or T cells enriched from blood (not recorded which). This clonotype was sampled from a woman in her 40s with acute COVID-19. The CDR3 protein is CASSLGASGGETQYF. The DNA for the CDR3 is TGTGCCAGCAGCCTAGGGGCGAGCGGGGGGGAGACCCAGTACTTC.